Sequencing of this T cell receptor (beta chain) was carried out in a study of blood T cells in healthy people across ages. J lost 5 bases, V lost 3 bases, and 10 bases had no gene match. CDR3 length: 15 amino acids. From germline, CDR1 is DFQATT and CDR2 SNEGSKA (reference sequence). PCR was performed a second time for roughly 7 to 12 cycles using a sample-barcoded 5' primer and a J-beta primer mix. Sequencing yielded, for each sample, at least 2.5 million paired-end reads carrying CDR3. TCRdb itself ran the 5' RACE reads through MiXCR, one entry per CDR3 protein. The table shows some 1.8 million distinct CDR3 sequences, with roughly 43% occurring only once. This clonotype has a handful of counts.

Sequencing used blood. The receptor comes from a human donor in good health. V usage is TRBV20-1 and J usage is TRBJ2-1; 7 nucleotides agree with TRBD1. CDR3 nucleotides: TGCAGTGCTAGTCCCGGACAGGCGATTCACAATGAGCAGTTCTTC. It yields the protein CSASPGQAIHNEQFF.